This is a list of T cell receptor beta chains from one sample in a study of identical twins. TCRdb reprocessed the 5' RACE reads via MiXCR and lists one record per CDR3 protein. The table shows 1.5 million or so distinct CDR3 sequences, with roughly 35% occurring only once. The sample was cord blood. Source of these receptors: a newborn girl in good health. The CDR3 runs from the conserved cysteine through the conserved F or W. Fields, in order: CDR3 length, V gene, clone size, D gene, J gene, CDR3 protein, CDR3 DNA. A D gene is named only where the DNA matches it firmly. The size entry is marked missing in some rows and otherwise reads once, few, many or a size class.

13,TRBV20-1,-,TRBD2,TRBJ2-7,CSARLADDYEQYF,TGCAGTGCTAGACTAGCGGACGACTACGAGCAGTACTTC
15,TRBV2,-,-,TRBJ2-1,CASSASGTTGNEQFF,TGTGCCAGCAGTGCGAGCGGGACAACTGGGAATGAGCAGTTCTTC
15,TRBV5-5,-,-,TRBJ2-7,CASSPHTGRGYEQYF,TGTGCCAGCAGCCCCCATACAGGGAGAGGCTACGAGCAGTACTTC
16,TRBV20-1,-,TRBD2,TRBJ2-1,CSARDGVAGLYNEQFF,TGCAGTGCTAGAGATGGAGTAGCGGGACTTTACAATGAGCAGTTCTTC
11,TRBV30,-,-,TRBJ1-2,CAWSAVYGYTF,TGTGCCTGGAGTGCGGTCTATGGCTACACCTTC
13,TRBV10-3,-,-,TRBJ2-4,CAISEQTKNIQYF,TGTGCCATCAGTGAGCAGACCAAAAACATTCAGTACTTC
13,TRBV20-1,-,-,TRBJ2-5,CSPQAASYNEQYF,TGCAGTCCCCAGGCAGCATCCTACAATGAGCAGTACTTC
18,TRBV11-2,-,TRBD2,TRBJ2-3,CASSLKSSGRSGTDTQYF,TGTGCCAGCAGCTTAAAGTCTAGCGGGAGATCCGGGACAGATACGCAGTATTTT
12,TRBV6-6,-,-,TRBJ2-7,CASSHLANEQYF,TGTGCCAGCAGCCATCTAGCTAACGAGCAGTACTTC
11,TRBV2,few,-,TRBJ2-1,CASSERQVKFF,TGTGCCAGCAGTGAAAGGCAGGTGAAGTTCTTC
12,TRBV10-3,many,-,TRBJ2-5,CATTSGVETQYF,TGTGCCACAACCTCAGGGGTGGAGACCCAGTACTTC
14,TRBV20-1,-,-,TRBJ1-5,CSALPTGGAQPQHF,TGCAGTGCTCTCCCCACCGGGGGGGCTCAGCCCCAGCATTTT
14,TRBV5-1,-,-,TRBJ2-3,CASSPRRYPDTQYF,TGCGCCAGCAGCCCTAGACGGTACCCAGATACGCAGTATTTT
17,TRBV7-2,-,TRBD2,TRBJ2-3,CASSSTGTSGRVGTQYF,TGTGCCAGCAGCTCCACCGGGACTAGCGGGAGAGTAGGTACGCAGTATTTT
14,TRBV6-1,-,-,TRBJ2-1,CASRLRLVTVEQFF,TGTGCCAGCAGGCTCCGACTAGTTACAGTAGAGCAGTTCTTC
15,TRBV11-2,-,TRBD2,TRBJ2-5,CASSPYSGRAHGQYF,TGTGCCAGCAGCCCATATAGCGGGAGGGCCCACGGGCAGTACTTC
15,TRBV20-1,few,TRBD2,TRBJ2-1,CSARDPLAGGNEQFF,TGCAGTGCTAGAGATCCCCTAGCGGGAGGGAATGAGCAGTTCTTC
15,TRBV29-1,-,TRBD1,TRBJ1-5,CGVAVTGLGNQPQHF,TGCGGCGTTGCCGTGACAGGGTTGGGCAATCAGCCCCAGCATTTT
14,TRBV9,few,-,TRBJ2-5,CASSGGENKETQYF,TGTGCCAGCAGCGGCGGGGAAAACAAAGAGACCCAGTACTTC
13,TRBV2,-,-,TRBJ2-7,CASSERAVLEQYF,TGTGCCAGCAGTGAAAGGGCGGTTCTCGAGCAGTACTTC
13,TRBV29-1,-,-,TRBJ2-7,CSVGYGERDEQYF,TGCAGCGTTGGGTATGGGGAGCGAGACGAGCAGTACTTC
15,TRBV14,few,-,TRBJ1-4,CASSQGVSAVEKLFF,TGTGCCAGCAGCCAAGGCGTGTCGGCAGTAGAAAAACTGTTTTTT
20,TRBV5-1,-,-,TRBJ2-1,CASSLALGTGGIGTYNEQFF,TGCGCCAGCAGCTTGGCCTTAGGGACTGGCGGGATTGGGACCTACAATGAGCAGTTCTTC
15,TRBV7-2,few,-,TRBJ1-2,CASSFSGKGYYGYTF,TGTGCCAGCAGCTTTTCAGGGAAGGGTTACTATGGCTACACCTTC
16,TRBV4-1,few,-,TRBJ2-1,CASSQGAVSLYNEQFF,TGCGCCAGCAGCCAAGGGGCGGTTAGCCTATACAATGAGCAGTTCTTC
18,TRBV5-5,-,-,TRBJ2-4,CASSLPTSLLLGKNIQYF,TGTGCCAGCAGCTTGCCTACTAGCCTCCTTTTAGGCAAAAACATTCAGTACTTC
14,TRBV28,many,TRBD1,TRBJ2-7,CASSLDRVGYEQYF,TGTGCCAGCAGTTTGGACAGGGTTGGGTACGAGCAGTACTTC
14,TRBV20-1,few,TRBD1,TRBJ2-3,CSASGDSSTDTQYF,TGCAGTGCTAGTGGGGACAGCAGCACAGATACGCAGTATTTT
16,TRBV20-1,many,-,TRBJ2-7,CSARSGELGRLYEQYF,TGCAGTGCTAGGTCGGGGGAGCTTGGACGTCTTTACGAGCAGTACTTC
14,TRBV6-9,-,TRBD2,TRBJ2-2,CASSSASGRGELFF,TGTGCCAGCAGTTCCGCTAGCGGAAGGGGGGAGCTGTTTTTT
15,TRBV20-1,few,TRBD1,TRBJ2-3,CSATRRTGGTDTQYF,TGCAGTGCCACCAGAAGGACAGGGGGAACAGATACGCAGTATTTT
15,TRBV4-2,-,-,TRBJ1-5,CASSPRVYSNQPQHF,TGTGCCAGCAGTCCCAGAGTATATAGCAATCAGCCCCAGCATTTT
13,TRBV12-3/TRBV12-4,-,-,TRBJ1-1,CASRPPGATEAFF,TGTGCCAGCAGACCCCCAGGGGCCACTGAAGCTTTCTTT
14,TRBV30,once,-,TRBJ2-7,CAWSQGLRPYEQYF,TGTGCCTGGAGTCAGGGACTTCGCCCCTACGAGCAGTACTTC
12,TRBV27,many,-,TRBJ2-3,CASSSSGDTQYF,TGTGCCAGCAGCTCGTCAGGGGATACGCAGTATTTT
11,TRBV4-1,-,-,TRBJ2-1,CASSQDSQQFF,TGCGCCAGCAGCCAAGACAGCCAGCAGTTCTTC
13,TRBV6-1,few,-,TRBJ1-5,CASSDGSLGPQHF,TGTGCCAGCAGTGATGGCAGTCTCGGGCCCCAGCATTTT
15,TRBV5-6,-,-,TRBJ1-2,CASSKDRRINYGYTF,TGTGCCAGCAGCAAAGACAGGCGGATTAACTATGGCTACACCTTC
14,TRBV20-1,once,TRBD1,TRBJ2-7,CSATLQGAKDEQYF,TGCAGTGCTACATTACAGGGGGCTAAGGACGAGCAGTACTTC
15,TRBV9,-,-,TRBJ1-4,CASSVSPGIGEKLFF,TGTGCCAGCAGCGTAAGCCCAGGGATTGGCGAAAAACTGTTTTTT
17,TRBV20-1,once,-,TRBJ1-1,CSARDPTKTGLNTEAFF,TGCAGTGCTAGAGATCCTACCAAGACGGGATTGAACACTGAAGCTTTCTTT
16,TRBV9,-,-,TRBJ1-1,CASSVGLTATVTEAFF,TGTGCCAGCAGCGTAGGCCTCACAGCTACAGTAACTGAAGCTTTCTTT
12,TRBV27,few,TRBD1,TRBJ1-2,CASSVDREGYTF,TGTGCCAGCAGTGTCGACAGGGAGGGCTACACCTTC
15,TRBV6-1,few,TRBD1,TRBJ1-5,CASSGGQGGGQPQHF,TGTGCCAGCAGTGGGGGACAGGGCGGTGGTCAGCCCCAGCATTTT
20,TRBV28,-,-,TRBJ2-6,CASSVSLPRQRPSGANVLTF,TGTGCCAGCAGTGTTTCCCTCCCGCGACAGAGACCCTCTGGGGCCAACGTCCTGACTTTC
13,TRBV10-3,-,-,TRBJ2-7,CAISSGTLYEQYF,TGTGCCATCAGCTCCGGGACTCTATACGAGCAGTACTTC
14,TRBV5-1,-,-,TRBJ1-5,CASSPPWSSISQHF,TGCGCCAGCAGCCCGCCCTGGAGTTCGATTTCCCAGCATTTT
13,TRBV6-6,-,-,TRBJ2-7,CASSYGKTYEQYF,TGTGCCAGCAGTTACGGCAAAACCTACGAGCAGTACTTC
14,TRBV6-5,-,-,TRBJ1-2,CASSHRAFGYGYTF,TGTGCCAGCAGCCACAGGGCCTTCGGCTATGGCTACACCTTC
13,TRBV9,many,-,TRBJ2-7,CASSVGLSYEQYF,TGTGCCAGCAGCGTAGGACTCTCCTACGAGCAGTACTTC
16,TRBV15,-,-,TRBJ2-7,CATSRDPRAGRYEQYF,TGTGCCACCAGCAGAGATCCCCGGGCGGGGAGGTACGAGCAGTACTTC
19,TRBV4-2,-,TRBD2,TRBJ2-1,CASRATYSGRAVSYNEQFF,TGTGCCAGCAGGGCGACTTATAGCGGGAGGGCTGTCTCCTACAATGAGCAGTTCTTC
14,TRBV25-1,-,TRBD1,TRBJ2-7,CASSESKGTGEQYF,TGTGCCAGCAGTGAATCAAAAGGGACAGGCGAGCAGTACTTC